This T cell receptor (beta chain) was recovered during a study of HIV-infected patients and healthy controls. Trimming cost V 6 bases and J 3 bases, with 9 bases left between them. The CDR3 covers 12 residues. In its sample, this clonotype was seen a few times. A single record per CDR3 protein comes from TCRdb applying MiXCR to the 5' RACE reads. The sample contains 18,000 or so distinct CDR3 sequences, less than 20% of which appear only once. The source is a human donor in good health. The material sequenced was CD8+ T cells from blood. This rearrangement joins TRBV12-3 or TRBV12-4 to TRBJ2-7; D perhaps matches TRBD2 (5 bases). The CDR3 sequence: CASSRDYYEQYF. CDR3 DNA: TGTGCCAGCAGCCGAGACTACTACGAGCAGTACTTC.